This T cell receptor (beta chain) came from a study of blood T cell repertoires in COVID-19. This clone was recorded only once. Measured with immunoSEQ multiplex PCR; TCRdb has only the in-frame clones, and not every one. The repertoire holds hundreds of thousands of clones, with 75% to 85% as singletons. Trimming removed 6 bases at V and 4 bases at J, with 9 bases between. Germline CDR1 reads SNHLY; CDR2 reads FYNNEI. The CDR3 extends over 13 amino acids. The clonotype was recovered from a man aged 25 to 40 with acute COVID-19. The V call is TRBV2, the J call TRBJ1-4; D not resolved. The sequenced sample was PBMCs or T cells enriched from blood (not recorded which). CDR3 residues: CASSLEVNEKLFF. The CDR3 DNA sequence: TGTGCCAGCAGCCTGGAGGTTAATGAAAAACTGTTTTTT.